The clone carrying this T cell receptor beta chain was seen ten or more times. Antigen specificity is unknown. A universal primer site and UMIs were added as TCR cDNA was made by 5'RACE template switching. TCRdb independently ran MiXCR on the 5' RACE reads; one entry per CDR3 protein. The sample lists around 340,000 distinct CDR3 sequences; about 8.7% were seen once. The data were obtained in a study of T cells after yellow fever vaccination. The wider study: Preparation used SMART-Seq v4 Ultra Low Input for the low-cell-number fractions. Study-level points and caveats: It was the secondary response that reached its peak faster, day 5 versus 15, but it was weaker.

The V gene lost 5 bases and the J gene lost 4 bases, with 14 bases spanning the gap. The CDR3 spans 15 residues. Per germline, CDR1 WNHNN and CDR2 SYGVQD (reference sequence). V gene TRBV10-1 combines with J gene TRBJ2-2; D may be TRBD1 (6 bases). The sequencing used PBMCs, collected on the day of the first yellow fever vaccination. This clonotype originated in a man between 18 and 29 years old who received the YFV17D yellow fever vaccine. The CDR3 nucleotides read TGCGCCAGCAGTCAACAGGGCCGGGGCACCGGGGAGCTGTTTTTT. Its translation: CASSQQGRGTGELFF.